Below, 26 T cell receptor beta chains from the same sample are listed, as sequenced in a study of T cells expressing NK-cell markers. No DNA is given; TCRdb re-called the 5' RACE reads and lists each CDR3 protein once. The sample includes some 460,000 distinct CDR3 sequences. Sequencing was carried out using blood T cells: a sorted CD56 or NKG2C T cell subset, CD4+ or CD8+ T cells, or bulk PBMC T cells (not recorded which). The receptors here all came from a woman aged 50 to 60 in good health.

The chain couples TRBV12-5 to TRBJ1-5; without DNA, the TCRdb call of TRBD1 cannot be checked. Germline CDR1 is LGHNT and CDR2 is FRNRAP. CDR3 length equals 14 residues. CDR3 sequence reads: CASGPGGVGQPQHF.

The chain recombines TRBV4-1 with TRBJ1-2. The CDR3 consists of 14 residues. Germline V lookup: CDR1 MGHRA, CDR2 YSYEKL. The CDR3 reads CASSQDTGGYGYTF.

The rearrangement joins TRBV2 to TRBJ2-5; the D call of TRBD1 rests on TCRdb alone, since no DNA is present to check it. The CDR3 runs 15 residues. Germline values: CDR1 SNHLY, CDR2 FYNNEI. The CDR3 reads CASSEDRGNLETQYF.

The V gene is TRBV7-2, the J gene TRBJ2-5; TCRdb proposes TRBD2, but this gene call is untestable without DNA. The CDR3 runs to 14 residues. Germline V CDR1 and CDR2: SGHTA, FQGNSA. CDR3 amino acids: CASSFAGLMETQYF.

J is TRBJ2-1 and V is TRBV28; TCRdb indicates TRBD1, and absent DNA this call remains unverified. This CDR3 has 15 amino acids. The germline V gene encodes CDR1 MDHEN and CDR2 SYDVKM. The CDR3 region is CASSKLPADYNEQFF.

This chain links TRBV25-1 with TRBJ1-1; TCRdb indicates TRBD1, and absent DNA this call remains unverified. The CDR3 sequence is 18 residues long. Germline V gives CDR1 MGHDK, CDR2 SYGVNS. The CDR3 protein is CASSKYKGQGAGGTEAFF.

V usage is TRBV13 and J usage is TRBJ2-5; the D gene TCRdb calls, TRBD1, cannot be checked with no DNA. Germline V CDR1 and CDR2: PRHDT, FYEKMQ (reference sequence). The CDR3 has 15 residues. The CDR3 loop is CASSERNRVGETQYF.

The rearrangement links TRBV24-1 to TRBJ1-5; there is no DNA to check the TCRdb D call of TRBD1. The CDR3 extends over 14 amino acids. Germline loops: CDR1 KGHDR, CDR2 SFDVKD. The CDR3 region is CATSDAGGSEPQHF.

The genes are TRBV5-1 and TRBJ2-7; the D call from TCRdb, TRBD1, cannot be confirmed without DNA. Germline loops: CDR1 SGHRS, CDR2 YFSETQ. This CDR3 contains 16 residues. CDR3 protein: CASSTLTGTGAYEQYF.

The chain links TRBV4-2 to TRBJ2-1. The CDR3 is made up of 16 amino acids. Germline V lookup: CDR1 LGHNA, CDR2 YNFKEQ. CDR3 protein: CASSLGDSSSYNEQFF.

The rearrangement joins TRBV29-1 to TRBJ1-1; without DNA, the TCRdb call of TRBD1 cannot be checked. Germline assignment: CDR1 SQVTM and CDR2 ANQGSEA. The CDR3 has 15 residues. CDR3 protein: CSGNRGLGPFTEAFF.

V gene TRBV5-1 combines with J gene TRBJ1-1; TCRdb designates TRBD1, a call that cannot be tested without DNA. Germline values: CDR1 SGHRS, CDR2 YFSETQ. The CDR3 spans 13 residues. The CDR3 is CASSNPGVTEAFF.

V gene TRBV20-1 combines with J gene TRBJ2-1; TCRdb reports TRBD2, a call that lacks DNA to check it against. CDR1 is DFQATT and CDR2 is SNEGSKA in the germline V gene (reference sequence). The CDR3 is 15 residues long. The CDR3 here is CSAPPRSGTYNEQFF.

The chain employs TRBV5-1 and TRBJ2-7. The CDR3 is 16 residues long. Germline assignment: CDR1 SGHRS and CDR2 YFSETQ. CDR3 protein: CASSLDTIHRSYEQYF.

The chain links TRBV2 to TRBJ2-5; as DNA is missing, the TRBD1 call by TCRdb cannot be tested. The CDR3 has 14 residues. CDR1 SNHLY and CDR2 FYNNEI come from the germline V gene. CDR3 residues: CASSRTGAGETQYF.

V and J are TRBV6-5 and TRBJ2-3; checking the TCRdb D call of TRBD2 is not possible without DNA. Germline CDR1 MNHEY, CDR2 SVGAGI. The CDR3 is 14 amino acids. The CDR3 here is CASSRLEGGVTQYF.

J is TRBJ1-2 and V is TRBV2. CDR3 length: 13 amino acids. CDR1 and CDR2 from the germline V gene are SNHLY and FYNNEI. This CDR3 reads CASSDGGIGGYTF.

This chain connects TRBV30 to TRBJ2-7. Germline CDR1 is GTSNPN and CDR2 is SVGIG (reference sequence). CDR3 length: 14 residues. CDR3 in amino acids: CACPRVRIPYEQYF.

The V call is TRBV6-2 or TRBV6-3, the J call TRBJ2-5; the D gene TCRdb calls, TRBD1, cannot be checked with no DNA. The V gene's germline CDR1 is MNHEY and CDR2 SVGEGT. This CDR3 spans 15 amino acids. The CDR3 sequence: CASSETRTGQETQYF.

V usage is TRBV12-3 or TRBV12-4 and J usage is TRBJ1-5; TCRdb returns TRBD1, unconfirmable since there is no DNA. The CDR3 consists of 12 residues. This chain's CDR3 is CASRGQGEPQHF.

The chain has TRBV5-6 and TRBJ2-2; TCRdb calls TRBD1, which cannot be checked without DNA. Germline CDR1 reads SGHDT; CDR2 reads YYEEEE. This CDR3 comprises 16 residues. Here the CDR3 reads CASSRRGQGVIRELFF.

J is TRBJ2-4 and V is TRBV20-1. The CDR3 sequence is 11 residues long. From germline, CDR1 is DFQATT and CDR2 SNEGSKA (reference sequence). The CDR3: CSASRENIQYF.

The chain is built from TRBV11-1 and TRBJ2-3; as DNA is missing, the TRBD2 call by TCRdb cannot be tested. The CDR3 extends over 20 amino acids. CDR1 and CDR2 from the germline V gene are SGHAT and FQDESV (reference sequence). This chain's CDR3 is CASSPALGREGFKDTDTQYF.

V gene TRBV20-1 combines with J gene TRBJ1-1. Per the germline V gene, CDR1 is DFQATT and CDR2 is SNEGSKA (reference sequence). The CDR3 loop spans 11 amino acids. The CDR3 spells CSAAANTEAFF.

The chain carries TRBV12-3 or TRBV12-4 and TRBJ2-1; as DNA is missing, the TRBD2 call by TCRdb cannot be tested. The CDR3 has 14 amino acids. CDR3 sequence reads: CASSLGGLVDEQFF.

V usage is TRBV9 and J usage is TRBJ2-7; as DNA is missing, the TRBD1 call by TCRdb cannot be tested. CDR3 length: 12 residues. Germline-derived CDR1 and CDR2 are SGDLS and YYNGEE. Here the CDR3 reads CASGRNSYEQYF.